This TCR beta chain was sequenced in a study of blood T cell repertoires in COVID-19. Background on the study: The United States, Italy and Spain were the sources of the acute and convalescent COVID-19 samples. Sample material is recorded as cDNA or gDNA derived from T cells, B-cell-depleted T cells, or PBMCs.

Authors' data handling: The authors estimated nucleated cell counts from reference gene primer amplification. Clones were read by immunoSEQ multiplex PCR, and TCRdb kept only the in-frame ones, dropping some. The V and J calls and clone size are taken from that table; D and trimming were inferred from the DNA. This table holds 70,000 or so clones, 65% to 90% found once. This clone was detected only once. This receptor was obtained from a man between 65 and 79 years old with active or convalescent COVID-19. Sequencing was carried out using peripheral blood.

CDR3 bases: TGTGCCAGTAGTATAACCCAAGGGGGGGCTGAGCAGTTCTTC. Residues: CASSITQGGAEQFF. J is TRBJ2-1 and V is TRBV19; D perhaps matches TRBD2 (7 bases). The germline V gene has CDR1 LNHDA and CDR2 SQIVND (reference sequence). The germline V and J ends were trimmed by 2 bases and 9 bases, with 14 bases remaining between them. There are 14 residues in the CDR3. Combining the CDR3 with reference TRBV19 and TRBJ2-1 gives the whole variable domain DGGITQSPKYLFRKEGQNVTLSCEQNLNHDAMYWYRQDPGQGLRLIYYSQIVNDFQKGDIAEGYSVSREKKESFPLTVTSAQKNPTAFYLCASSITQGGAEQFFGPGTRLTVL.